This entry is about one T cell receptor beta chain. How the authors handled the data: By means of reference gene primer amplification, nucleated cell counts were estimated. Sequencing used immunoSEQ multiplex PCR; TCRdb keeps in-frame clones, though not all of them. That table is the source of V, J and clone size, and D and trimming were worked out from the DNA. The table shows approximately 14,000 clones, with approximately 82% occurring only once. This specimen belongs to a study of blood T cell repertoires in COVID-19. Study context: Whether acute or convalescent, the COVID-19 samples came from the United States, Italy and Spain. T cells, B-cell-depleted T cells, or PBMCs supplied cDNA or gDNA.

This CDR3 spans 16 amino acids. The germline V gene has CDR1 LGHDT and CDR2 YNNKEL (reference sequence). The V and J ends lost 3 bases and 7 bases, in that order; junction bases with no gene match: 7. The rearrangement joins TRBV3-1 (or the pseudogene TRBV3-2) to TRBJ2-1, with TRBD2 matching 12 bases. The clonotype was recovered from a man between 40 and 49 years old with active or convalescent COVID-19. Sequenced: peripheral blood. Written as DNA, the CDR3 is TGTGCCAGCAGCCATTCTAGCGGGGGGGCGTGGAATGAGCAGTTCTTC. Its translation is CASSHSSGGAWNEQFF.